The clone carrying this T cell receptor beta chain was seen at least ten times. Trimming stripped 1 base from V and 2 bases from J, with 8 bases between. CDR1 is SGHAT, CDR2 FQNNGV, per germline. This CDR3 has 14 residues. TCRdb recomputed calls from the 5' RACE reads with MiXCR, one row per CDR3 protein. Among around 310,000 distinct CDR3 sequences listed, 20% were seen once. This entry comes from a study of T-cell memory formation after mild COVID-19. The chain carries TRBV11-2 and TRBJ1-1; D uncertain. The clonotype was recovered from a man younger than 35 who had mild COVID-19 (a few samples of this study predate the infection). Cell type and time point are not known. The sample consisted of PBMCs or a T cell subset sorted from them (not recorded which). This CDR3 is CASSLAAGNTEAFF. The CDR3 DNA sequence: TGTGCCAGCAGCTTAGCGGCCGGAAACACTGAAGCTTTCTTT.